The next 32 T cell receptor beta chains were all read from a single sample in a study of shared clonotypes between healthy human individuals (dated by TCRdb to about 2020). The method behind the library was the immunoSEQ multiplex PCR assay. The table was pulled from immuneACCESS by TCRdb, which kept in-frame rearrangements only. Such tables lose some clones; where checked, under half of the loss comes from unresolved V genes, and the rest has no known cause. This sample comprises about 1.5 million clones, around 98% of them detected only once. Clones ranked in the top ten supply about 0.42% of the sample. The material sequenced was naive CD4+ T cells sorted from blood. The cell subset or site label, read with the paper, signifies: CD45RA+ positively selected. These receptor sequences come from a man younger than 40 in good health.

The chain combines TRBV6-5 with TRBJ2-7, with 8 bases aligning to TRBD1. The CDR3 sequence is 13 residues long. With 8 bases clipped from V and 3 bases from J, the junction kept 6 bases outside the gene matches. The germline V gene encodes CDR1 MNHEY and CDR2 SVGAGI. The CDR3 protein is CASSQGVRYEQYF. CDR3 bases: TGTGCCAGCTCACAGGGGGTTCGCTACGAGCAGTACTTC.

The J gene is TRBJ2-3, the V gene TRBV11-3, with D perhaps assigned TRBD1 or TRBD2 (5 bases each). The CDR3 loop spans 15 amino acids. The germline CDR1 and CDR2 sequences are SGHNT and YENEEA. V was trimmed by 4 bases and J by 6 bases, leaving 17 bases between them. The CDR3: CASSSGPRAEDTQYF. DNA for the CDR3: TGTGCCAGCAGCTCGGGGCCACGAGCCGAGGATACGCAGTATTTT.

The DNA for the CDR3 is TGTGCCAGCAGCCTGGGGACAGGGGTCCAAGAGACCCAGTACTTC. Protein: CASSLGTGVQETQYF. This sequence joins TRBV11-3 and TRBJ2-5; 10 positions agree with TRBD1. The CDR3 loop spans 15 amino acids. Germline CDR1 reads SGHNT; CDR2 reads YENEEA. V lost 5 bases, J lost 1 base, and 4 bases stayed unmatched.

The J gene is TRBJ1-2, the V gene TRBV4-1; tentative D call: TRBD1 (6 bases). Germline CDR1 and CDR2: MGHRA and YSYEKL. The CDR3 runs to 15 residues. Trimming cost V 5 bases and J 7 bases, with 20 bases left between them. The CDR3 nucleotides read TGCGCCAGCAGCAAGGCGGGAGGGGGGCCCGGTGGCTACACCTTC. It encodes CASSKAGGGPGGYTF.

The chain couples TRBV7-2 to TRBJ1-3, with D perhaps TRBD1 (6 bases). The CDR3 totals 15 residues. V lost 1 base and J lost 5, with 12 bases in between. Germline CDR1 reads SGHTA; CDR2 reads FQGNSA. CDR3 coding DNA: TGTGCCAGCAGCTTAGGGGGGCAGGGACGAAACACCATATATTTT. It codes for CASSLGGQGRNTIYF.

The rearrangement uses TRBV19 and TRBJ1-2; D gene unclear. Trimming pared 1 base from V and 4 bases from J, leaving 7 bases between. Germline V CDR1 and CDR2: LNHDA, SQIVND (reference sequence). The CDR3 length is 13 residues. CDR3 amino acids: CASSIAGSYGYTF. CDR3 DNA: TGTGCCAGTAGTATAGCGGGTTCCTATGGCTACACCTTC. The full variable domain, completed using reference TRBV19 and TRBJ1-2, is DGGITQSPKYLFRKEGQNVTLSCEQNLNHDAMYWYRQDPGQGLRLIYYSQIVNDFQKGDIAEGYSVSREKKESFPLTVTSAQKNPTAFYLCASSIAGSYGYTFGSGTRLTVV.

The chain carries TRBV10-1 and TRBJ1-2; perhaps TRBD1 as D (5 bases). With 3 bases removed from V and 4 bases from J, the gap between germline ends came to 12 bases. CDR1 and CDR2 (germline): WNHNN, SYGVQD (reference sequence). The CDR3 consists of 14 residues. CDR3 DNA: TGCGCCAGCAGTGATTCCGGGACTCCCTATGGCTACACCTTC. It is translated as CASSDSGTPYGYTF.

The chain couples TRBV5-1 to TRBJ2-4; 12 bases align to TRBD2. The CDR3 runs 14 residues. Losses at the gene ends were 2 bases for V and 11 bases for J; bases not matched to a gene: 5. CDR1 and CDR2 from the germline V gene are SGHRS and YFSETQ. This CDR3 is CASSFGLAGSVQYF. CDR3 coding DNA: TGCGCCAGCAGCTTTGGACTAGCGGGGTCGGTTCAGTACTTC.

The CDR3 nucleotides read TGTGCCAGCAGCTCTAGCGGGGAGGCTTACAATGAGCAGTTCTTC. Translation gives CASSSSGEAYNEQFF. This rearrangement joins TRBV11-2 to TRBJ2-1; TRBD2 matches at 9 bases. The trim removed 4 bases at V and 4 bases at J, leaving 5 bases unmatched. CDR3 size: 15 residues. Looked up from germline, CDR1 is SGHAT and CDR2 is FQNNGV.

V and J are TRBV9 and TRBJ1-2; 8 bases agree with TRBD1. CDR3 length equals 15 residues. The junction had 7 bases not matched to a gene; V was cut back by 3 bases and J by 3 bases. Germline lookup yields CDR1 SGDLS and CDR2 YYNGEE. CDR3 sequence reads: CASSAHPGQDYGYTF. Here the CDR3 DNA reads TGTGCCAGCAGCGCCCACCCGGGACAGGACTATGGCTACACCTTC.

This rearrangement joins TRBV10-1 to TRBJ2-7; D may be TRBD1 (6 bases). CDR3 length: 13 amino acids. CDR1 is WNHNN and CDR2 is SYGVQD in the germline V gene (reference sequence). The germline V and J ends were trimmed by 8 bases and 6 bases, with 17 bases remaining between them. CDR3: CASADRPWSEQYF. The CDR3 coding sequence is TGCGCCAGCGCCGACAGGCCCTGGAGCGAGCAGTACTTC.

This chain connects TRBV5-1 to TRBJ1-1; perhaps TRBD1 as D (6 bases). This CDR3 comprises 14 residues. Trimming left V 4 bases short and J 1 base short, with 11 bases between. Germline loops: CDR1 SGHRS, CDR2 YFSETQ. In nucleotides, the CDR3 is TGCGCCAGCAGCGGGGGACAACCGAACACTGAAGCTTTCTTT. It is translated as CASSGGQPNTEAFF.

The rearrangement uses TRBV14 and TRBJ2-2; 7 nucleotides match TRBD2. Germline V lookup: CDR1 SGHDN, CDR2 FVKESK. The CDR3 contains 17 residues. V trimming: 3 bases; J trimming: 0 bases; junction bases outside the gene matches: 7. The CDR3 DNA sequence: TGTGCCAGCAGCCAGTTTCTAGCGGCTACGAACACCGGGGAGCTGTTTTTT. Translated, it gives CASSQFLAATNTGELFF.

This CDR3 is CASSSAGTGINTEAFF. CDR3 bases: TGTGCCAGCAGCTCAGCCGGGACAGGGATCAACACTGAAGCTTTCTTT. The rearrangement uses TRBV7-8 and TRBJ1-1, with TRBD1 identical over 9 bases. This CDR3 spans 16 amino acids. J was trimmed by 2 bases and V by 4 bases; bases with no gene match: 8. Looked up from germline, CDR1 is SGHVS and CDR2 is FQNEAQ. The full variable domain, completed using reference TRBV7-8 and TRBJ1-1, is GAGVSQSPRYKVAKRGQDVALRCDPISGHVSLFWYQQALGQGPEFLTYFQNEAQLDKSGLPSDRFFAERPEGSVSTLKIQRTQQEDSAVYLCASSSAGTGINTEAFFGQGTRLTVV.

V gene TRBV28 combines with J gene TRBJ1-5, with 7 bases matching TRBD1. Germline V gene sequence: CDR1 MDHEN, CDR2 SYDVKM. CDR3 length equals 15 residues. Trimming cost V 3 bases and J 4 bases; bases outside gene matches: 6. DNA for the CDR3: TGTGCCAGCAGTTTTAGTAGGGGGCAGAATCAGCCCCAGCATTTT. This sequence encodes CASSFSRGQNQPQHF. Full variable domain (missing parts from reference TRBV28 and TRBJ1-5): DVKVTQSSRYLVKRTGEKVFLECVQDMDHENMFWYRQDPGLGLRLIYFSYDVKMKEKGDIPEGYSVSREKKERFSLILESASTNQTSMYLCASSFSRGQNQPQHFGDGTRLSIL.

The chain joins TRBV7-9 to TRBJ2-2; TRBD2 aligns across 8 bases. CDR3 length: 16 amino acids. V shed 6 bases and J 5 bases; nucleotides not matched to a gene: 11. Germline CDR1 is SEHNR and CDR2 is FQNEAQ (reference sequence). CDR3 protein: CASRRSRGARTGELFF. Written as DNA, the CDR3 is TGTGCCAGCAGACGGTCGCGGGGGGCGAGGACCGGGGAGCTGTTTTTT.

V gene TRBV7-9 combines with J gene TRBJ1-1; D is unresolved. CDR1 is SEHNR and CDR2 is FQNEAQ in the germline V gene (reference sequence). Deletions cut 3 bases from V and 6 bases from J, with 8 bases between. The length of the CDR3 is 12 residues. CDR3 DNA: TGTGCCAGCAGCTTTGAGATGGCTGAAGCTTTCTTT. Its translation is CASSFEMAEAFF.

The chain couples TRBV7-2 to TRBJ2-1; the D call may be TRBD1 or TRBD2 (5 bases each). V gave up 1 base and J gave up 8 bases, with 15 bases separating them. Per the germline V gene, CDR1 is SGHTA and CDR2 is FQGNSA. CDR3 length: 15 residues. CDR3 residues: CASSLEGTISHEQFF. The CDR3 DNA reads as TGTGCCAGCAGCTTAGAGGGGACCATCTCCCATGAGCAGTTCTTC.

The chain uses TRBV7-6 and TRBJ2-6, with 10 bases aligning to TRBD1. V shed 5 bases, J shed 3 bases, and the junction held 19 bases outside the gene matches. Per the germline V gene, CDR1 is SGHVS and CDR2 is FNYEAQ. CDR3 length equals 21 residues. CDR3 protein: CASSKSRQWTGGSFGANVLTF. The DNA for the CDR3 is TGTGCCAGCAGCAAGAGCAGGCAATGGACAGGGGGATCTTTTGGGGCCAACGTCCTGACTTTC.

The chain recombines TRBV28 with TRBJ1-2; TRBD1 aligns across 7 bases. Germline V CDR1 and CDR2: MDHEN, SYDVKM. V dropped 3 bases and J dropped 4; count of bases not matched to a gene: 5. This CDR3 has 14 amino acids. The CDR3 loop reads CASSLGQKGYGYTF. The CDR3 region has the DNA TGTGCCAGCAGTTTGGGACAGAAAGGCTATGGCTACACCTTC.

CDR3 amino acids: CASSPHTGPTGNTIYF. The CDR3 DNA sequence: TGTGCCAGCAGTCCTCATACTGGCCCTACTGGAAACACCATATATTTT. The genes are TRBV2 and TRBJ1-3; D not certain. The length of the CDR3 is 16 residues. Germline V gives CDR1 SNHLY, CDR2 FYNNEI. V lost 5 bases and J lost 2, with 16 bases in between.

This clone came up once. CDR3 nucleotides: TGTGCCAGCAGCCCCCATAGTTCGAGCTCCTACGAGCAGTACTTC. Translated, it gives CASSPHSSSSYEQYF. The chain is built from TRBV9 and TRBJ2-7; D gene unclear. There are 15 residues in the CDR3. V lost 4 bases and J 0 bases, leaving 14 bases between the germline ends. Germline CDR1 is SGDLS and CDR2 is YYNGEE.

A word on this clone: The junction departs from germline at one end; a sequencing error may be responsible. The V and J genes are TRBV18 and TRBJ2-6; 8 bases agree with TRBD1. Germline CDR1 KGHSH, CDR2 LQKENI. The CDR3 length is 16 residues. The CDR3 sequence is CVSSPTGARGANVLTF. The CDR3 DNA reads TGTGTCAGCTCACCGACAGGGGCGCGGGGGGCCAACGTCCTGACTTTC. Full variable domain (rest looked up from reference TRBV18 and TRBJ2-6): NAGVMQNPRHLVRRRGQEARLRCSPMKGHSHVYWYRQLPEEGLKFMVYLQKENIIDESGMPKERFSAEFPKEGPSILRIQQVVRGDSAAYFCVSSPTGARGANVLTFGAGSRLTVL.

The chain has TRBV6-5 and TRBJ1-2; no clear D. With 7 bases removed from V and 2 bases from J, the gap between germline ends came to 14 bases. This CDR3 has 14 residues. Germline V gene sequence: CDR1 MNHEY, CDR2 SVGAGI. The CDR3 nucleotides read TGTGCCAGCATCCAACCCGGGCGGAACTATGGCTACACCTTC. As protein: CASIQPGRNYGYTF.

This sequence joins TRBV5-1 and TRBJ2-5, with 7 nucleotides matching TRBD1. V lost 2 bases to trimming and J lost 2 bases; unmatched junction nucleotides: 12. The CDR3 has 17 residues. Germline CDR1 is SGHRS and CDR2 is YFSETQ. The CDR3 DNA follows: TGCGCCAGCAGCTTAGGACAGGAATACCGATTACAAGAGACCCAGTACTTC. Amino acids: CASSLGQEYRLQETQYF. Full variable domain (rest looked up from reference TRBV5-1 and TRBJ2-5): KAGVTQTPRYLIKTRGQQVTLSCSPISGHRSVSWYQQTPGQGLQFLFEYFSETQRNKGNFPGRFSGRQFSNSRSEMNVSTLELGDSALYLCASSLGQEYRLQETQYFGPGTRLLVL.

V is TRBV27 and J is TRBJ2-7; TRBD2 matches 9 bases. The CDR3 is made up of 17 amino acids. Germline CDR1 is MNHEY and CDR2 is SMNVEV (reference sequence). After removal of 4 bases from V and 2 bases from J, the junction contained 12 bases not matched to a gene. CDR3 region: CASSSPLRGRATYEQYF. The CDR3 DNA is TGTGCCAGCAGTTCTCCGTTGCGCGGGAGGGCCACCTACGAGCAGTACTTC.

The chain employs TRBV19 and TRBJ2-2; tentatively, D is TRBD2 (5 bases). The CDR3 contains 13 residues. V lost 7 bases to trimming and J lost 5 bases, with 11 bases between them. CDR1 and CDR2 (germline): LNHDA, SQIVND (reference sequence). The chain's CDR3 is CASTRRRTGELFF. The CDR3 region has the DNA TGTGCCAGTACCAGGAGGCGAACCGGGGAGCTGTTTTTT.

CDR3 loop: CASVSEGYTF. The CDR3 bases are TGTGCCAGCGTCTCGGAAGGCTACACCTTC. V is TRBV5-5 and J is TRBJ1-2, with D uncertain. The V and J ends lost 7 bases and 8 bases respectively, with 9 bases between them. This CDR3 is built from 10 residues. Germline CDR1 reads SGHKS; CDR2 reads YYEKEE (reference sequence).

V and J are TRBV7-6 and TRBJ2-1; no reliable D call. Per germline, CDR1 SGHVS and CDR2 FNYEAQ. V lost 5 bases, J lost 0 bases, and 8 bases lay in between. CDR3 length: 14 amino acids. Here the CDR3 DNA reads TGTGCCAGCAGCAGCCGATTCTCCTACAATGAGCAGTTCTTC. Translating gives CASSSRFSYNEQFF.

The chain recombines TRBV7-6 with TRBJ1-5; possibly TRBD1 for D (6 bases). The germline V and J ends were trimmed by 1 base and 0 bases, with 13 bases remaining between them. Germline lookup yields CDR1 SGHVS and CDR2 FNYEAQ. The CDR3 is 17 amino acids. The CDR3 DNA is TGTGCCAGCAGCTTAGGGGTTAGGGGGGCTAGCAATCAGCCCCAGCATTTT. It specifies CASSLGVRGASNQPQHF.

This chain joins TRBV28 and TRBJ1-1, with no clear D. Germline V gives CDR1 MDHEN, CDR2 SYDVKM. V gave up 2 bases and J gave up 4 bases, with 8 bases separating them. This CDR3 has 13 amino acids. The CDR3 sequence: CASSLMPGTEAFF. The CDR3 nucleotides are TGTGCCAGCAGTTTAATGCCCGGCACTGAAGCTTTCTTT. Full variable domain (remainder filled in from reference TRBV28 and TRBJ1-1): DVKVTQSSRYLVKRTGEKVFLECVQDMDHENMFWYRQDPGLGLRLIYFSYDVKMKEKGDIPEGYSVSREKKERFSLILESASTNQTSMYLCASSLMPGTEAFFGQGTRLTVV.

The genes are TRBV10-3 and TRBJ2-5; 12 bases are a match to TRBD1. The J segment lost 4 bases and the V segment lost 6 bases, leaving 6 bases of the junction unmatched. The CDR3 contains 15 residues. Germline CDR1 is ENHRY and CDR2 is SYGVKD. The DNA of the CDR3 is TGTGCCATCAGGGGGGACAGGGGGCAGGGAGAGACCCAGTACTTC. It codes for CAIRGDRGQGETQYF.